These 26 T cell receptor beta chains share one sample of origin, sequenced in a study of T cells in women clearing cervical HPV infection. TCRdb keeps only in-frame clones here, not all; method: immunoSEQ multiplex PCR. This table lists about 40,000 clones. Sequenced sample: blood buffy coat. The receptors originated from a woman between 18 and 70 years old with a cervical HPV16 infection that either progressed to CIN3+ or cleared (not recorded which).

A word on this clone: The read stops 3 residues short of the end of the CDR3; the missing end is completed from the germline J gene. V and J are TRBV12-3 or TRBV12-4 and TRBJ2-6; the D is unclear. V was cut by 3 bases and J by 1 base, with 7 bases left in between. The CDR3 runs 15 residues. CDR3 region: CASSFHTSGANVLTF. Incomplete CDR3 DNA: TGTGCCAGCAGTTTTCACACATCTGGGGCCAACGTC.

Of note for this clone: The read ends 3 residues shy of where the CDR3 ends; the end is completed using the germline J gene. The chain uses TRBV20-1 and TRBJ2-7, with 8 bases identical to TRBD2. V dropped 0 bases and J dropped 2; count of bases not matched to a gene: 6. Germline-derived CDR1 and CDR2 are DFQATT and SNEGSKA (reference sequence). The CDR3 has 15 amino acids. CDR3 sequence: CSARDVAGSAYEQYF. CDR3 DNA, as far as it was read: TGCAGTGCTAGAGATGTAGCGGGGTCCGCCTACGAG.

To note about this clone: The read falls 3 residues short of the CDR3 end, and the missing part is taken from the germline J gene. J is TRBJ2-3 and V is TRBV4-2; D is unclear. Germline assignment: CDR1 LGHNA and CDR2 YNFKEQ. V lost 7 bases and J 0 bases, leaving 14 bases between the germline ends. CDR3 length: 15 amino acids. Incomplete CDR3 DNA: TGTGCCAGCACCCGACTTGCGACTAGCACAGATACG. Protein sequence: CASTRLATSTDT. The CDR3, in full, reads CASTRLATSTDTQYF.

A word on this clone: The DNA ends 3 residues before the CDR3 does, and the rest of the CDR3 is filled in from the germline J gene. The gene calls are TRBV18 and TRBJ1-1, with 9 bases that match TRBD1. The junction had 24 bases not matched to a gene; V was cut back by 4 bases and J by 6 bases. The CDR3 consists of 20 residues. Germline V gives CDR1 KGHSH, CDR2 LQKENI. The CDR3: CASSLRNLPGQGGRRAEAFF. Partial CDR3 DNA: TGTGCCAGCTCACTGAGGAATTTACCGGGACAGGGCGGCCGAAGGGCTGAA.

A remark on this clone: The read ends 3 residues before the CDR3 terminus; that terminus is restored from the germline J gene. The chain combines TRBV7-2 with TRBJ2-3, with 15 bases fitting TRBD2. The CDR3 has 18 residues. Germline V gene data show CDR1 as SGHTA and CDR2 as FQGNSA. The CDR3 is CASRLAEGLAGGSDTQYF. The sequenced CDR3 bases are TGTGCAAGTCGCTTAGCGGAGGGACTAGCGGGGGGATCAGATACG.

Regarding this clone: Sequencing ends 3 residues short of the CDR3 end; the germline J gene provides the rest. This rearrangement joins TRBV5-1 to TRBJ1-1, with TRBD1 matching 9 bases. V lost 0 bases and J lost 5; bases outside the gene matches: 5. This CDR3 comprises 15 residues. Germline loops: CDR1 SGHRS, CDR2 YFSETQ. CDR3 residues: CASSLEGQGLTEAFF. CDR3 DNA, as far as it was read: TGCGCCAGCAGCTTGGAGGGACAGGGTTTGACTGAA.

As for this clone: The read terminates 3 residues before the CDR3 end, so the remaining end is supplied by the germline J gene. The V gene is TRBV7-9, the J gene TRBJ1-2; 10 bases map to TRBD1. The CDR3 consists of 14 residues. J gave up 3 bases and V 3 bases, and 1 base lay outside the gene matches. CDR1 is SEHNR, CDR2 FQNEAQ, per germline (reference sequence). The CDR3 loop is CASSLTGGDYGYTF. CDR3 bases read: TGTGCCAGCAGCTTGACAGGGGGCGACTATGGC.

Note on this clone: The CDR3 is cut off 3 residues early in the read; its end comes from the germline J gene. This chain links TRBV7-9 with TRBJ1-1, with D tentatively TRBD1 (5 bases). This CDR3 comprises 14 residues. Germline V CDR1 and CDR2: SEHNR, FQNEAQ (reference sequence). The germline V and J ends were trimmed by 7 bases and 1 base, with 13 bases remaining between them. Partial CDR3 DNA: TGTGCCAGCACCCCCATGGGGGGGAACACTGAA. It yields the protein CASTPMGGNTE. The full CDR3 protein reads CASTPMGGNTEAFF.

Of note for this clone: The read gets to within 3 residues of the CDR3 end, and the germline J gene fills in the rest. This chain uses TRBV20-1 with TRBJ1-4; TRBD1 matches 10 bases. J gave up 6 bases and V 0 bases, and 7 bases lay outside the gene matches. This CDR3 spans 16 amino acids. CDR1 and CDR2 from the germline V gene are DFQATT and SNEGSKA (reference sequence). The CDR3 here is CSAREAGTGAYEKLFF. CDR3 DNA (partial): TGCAGTGCTAGAGAAGCAGGGACAGGGGCATATGAAAAA.

With regard to this clone: The read comes to an end 3 residues before the CDR3 does, leaving the germline J gene to fill in the end. The genes are TRBV11-2 and TRBJ2-1; 8 nucleotides line up with TRBD1. Germline V gives CDR1 SGHAT, CDR2 FQNNGV. The CDR3 is 15 residues long. V shed 2 bases and J 4 bases; nucleotides not matched to a gene: 4. CDR3 sequence reads: CASSLFQGAYNEQFF. CDR3 bases read: TGTGCCAGCAGCTTATTCCAGGGGGCTTACAATGAG.

As regards this clone: The read ends 3 residues early relative to the CDR3; the germline J gene fills the gap. This rearrangement joins TRBV5-6 to TRBJ2-7; D gene unclear. The CDR3 consists of 14 residues. The V end lost 1 base, the J end lost 1 base, and 9 bases lay between the germline ends. The V gene's germline CDR1 is SGHDT and CDR2 YYEEEE. The covered CDR3 bases are TGTGCCAGCAGCTTGACCCAGAGATCCTACGAG. Translating gives CASSLTQRSYE. The whole CDR3 is CASSLTQRSYEQYF.

A remark on this clone: Read data end 3 residues before the CDR3 end; the end is taken from the germline J gene. The chain couples TRBV6-4 to TRBJ1-2; perhaps TRBD1 as D (5 bases). V lost 0 bases and J 2 bases, leaving 22 bases between the germline ends. This CDR3 has 19 residues. Germline CDR1 and CDR2: MRHNA and SNTAGT. The CDR3 sequence: CASSDSRGPTGGGNYGYTF. Incomplete CDR3 DNA: TGTGCCAGCAGTGACTCGAGAGGACCCACGGGGGGGGGAAACTATGGC.

Worth noting for this clone: Read data end 3 residues before the CDR3 end; the end is taken from the germline J gene. The chain combines TRBV20-1 with TRBJ2-1, with 8 bases fitting TRBD1. The CDR3 contains 14 residues. The trim removed 6 bases at V and 5 bases at J, leaving 9 bases unmatched. Germline CDR1 and CDR2: DFQATT and SNEGSKA (reference sequence). The CDR3: CSAEHGTGNNEQFF. The DNA read from the CDR3 is TGCAGTGCCGAACATGGGACAGGAAACAATGAG.

Note on this clone: The read ends 3 residues before the CDR3 terminus; that terminus is restored from the germline J gene. The chain links TRBV13 to TRBJ2-7; 10 bases align to TRBD1. Germline values: CDR1 PRHDT, CDR2 FYEKMQ (reference sequence). Trimming removed 8 bases from V and 2 bases from J; junction bases left unmatched: 0. The CDR3 is 12 amino acids. The part of the CDR3 DNA that was read is TGTGCCAGCGGACAGGGGGCCTACGAG. Translation: CASGQGAYE. The CDR3 in its entirety is CASGQGAYEQYF.

Points on this clone: The DNA ends 3 residues before the CDR3 does, and the rest of the CDR3 is filled in from the germline J gene. The rearrangement links TRBV5-4 to TRBJ2-3, with D perhaps TRBD2 (6 bases). V was shortened by 0 bases and J by 3 bases, with 11 bases between the two germline ends. Germline V gene data show CDR1 as SGHNT and CDR2 as YYREEE (reference sequence). The CDR3 loop spans 15 amino acids. The sequenced CDR3 bases are TGTGCCAGCAGCTTGGACGGGGGAGAGACAGATACG. Translated: CASSLDGGETDT. The full CDR3 protein is CASSLDGGETDTQYF.

As concerns this clone: The DNA ends 3 residues before the CDR3 does, and the rest of the CDR3 is filled in from the germline J gene. The chain links TRBV11-3 to TRBJ2-7; D possibly corresponds to TRBD2 (5 bases). CDR1 is SGHNT and CDR2 is YENEEA in the germline V gene. The CDR3 extends over 14 amino acids. Trimming took 1 base from V and 3 from J, leaving 10 bases between them. CDR3 bases read: TGTGCCAGCAGCTTAGCCCAACTAGACTACGAG. Translation gives CASSLAQLDYE. The whole CDR3 reads CASSLAQLDYEQYF.

Incomplete CDR3 DNA: TGCGCCAGCAGCTTGGATCACGGGGTCCCCTATGGC. This translates into CASSLDHGVPYG. The complete CDR3 protein is CASSLDHGVPYGYTF. The chain uses TRBV5-1 and TRBJ1-2; D is undetermined. The read ends 3 residues before the CDR3 terminus; that terminus is restored from the germline J gene. Germline assignment: CDR1 SGHRS and CDR2 YFSETQ. The germline V and J ends were trimmed by 0 bases and 4 bases, with 13 bases remaining between them. CDR3 length equals 15 residues.

As regards this clone: The read terminates 3 residues before the CDR3 end, so the remaining end is supplied by the germline J gene. This sequence joins TRBV29-1 and TRBJ1-1; D unresolved. Germline V gives CDR1 SQVTM, CDR2 ANQGSEA. This CDR3 has 13 amino acids. V was trimmed by 6 bases and J by 0 bases, leaving 11 bases between them. The CDR3 here is CSVATALNTEAFF. The CDR3 DNA, read in part, is TGCAGCGTAGCTACAGCCTTGAACACTGAA. Using reference TRBV29-1 and TRBJ1-1 for the parts outside the CDR3, the full variable domain is SAVISQKPSRDICQRGTSLTIQCQVDSQVTMMFWYRQQPGQSLTLIATANQGSEATYESGFVIDKFPISRPNLTFSTLTVSNMSPEDSSIYLCSVATALNTEAFFGQGTRLTVV.

About this clone: The CDR3 end is not reached by the read, which stops 3 residues before it; the germline J gene fills it in. V usage is TRBV20-1 and J usage is TRBJ2-6; 8 bases match TRBD1. Unmatched junction bases numbered 7, after V lost 0 bases and J lost 0 bases. The CDR3 runs 18 residues. CDR1 and CDR2 (germline): DFQATT, SNEGSKA (reference sequence). The part of the CDR3 DNA that was read is TGCAGTGCTAGAGATGGGGACAGGACAAGCTCTGGGGCCAACGTC. It specifies CSARDGDRTSSGANV. The full CDR3 sequence reads CSARDGDRTSSGANVLTF.

On this clone: Read data end 3 residues before the CDR3 end; the end is taken from the germline J gene. The V and J genes are TRBV5-6 and TRBJ1-2, with D unclear. With 1 base removed from V and 2 bases from J, the gap between germline ends came to 9 bases. The CDR3 consists of 14 residues. The germline CDR1 and CDR2 sequences are SGHDT and YYEEEE. The sequenced CDR3 bases are TGTGCCAGCAGCTTGAAGGGCCAAAACTATGGC. It translates to CASSLKGQNYG. The entire CDR3 sequence reads CASSLKGQNYGYTF.

CDR3 in amino acids: CAISEQVQQPQHF. The DNA read from the CDR3 is TGTGCCATCAGTGAGCAGGTACAACAGCCC. The rearrangement uses TRBV10-3 and TRBJ1-5; D not certain. The read ends 3 residues early relative to the CDR3; the germline J gene fills the gap. Germline V gives CDR1 ENHRY, CDR2 SYGVKD. The CDR3 runs 13 residues. V lost 2 bases, J lost 7 bases, and 9 bases lay in between.

As regards this clone: The CDR3 end falls 3 residues outside the read, so it is completed with the germline J gene. The rearrangement links TRBV19 to TRBJ1-4; weak D call: TRBD1 (6 bases). The germline V and J ends were trimmed by 1 base and 7 bases, with 13 bases remaining between them. The CDR3 is made up of 15 amino acids. Per germline, CDR1 LNHDA and CDR2 SQIVND (reference sequence). CDR3 residues: CASSIGRGRGEKLFF. CDR3 DNA (partial): TGTGCCAGTAGTATAGGGCGGGGGCGAGGTGAAAAA.

As regards this clone: The sequenced fragment ends 3 residues before the CDR3 boundary, so the rest is inferred from the germline J gene. The chain carries TRBV30 and TRBJ2-1; 10 bases line up with TRBD2. CDR3 length equals 16 residues. Germline V gene lookup returns CDR1 GTSNPN and CDR2 SVGIG (reference sequence). V lost 0 bases and J lost 0; bases outside the gene matches: 2. This CDR3 reads CAWSVLAGSSYNEQFF. The covered CDR3 bases are TGTGCCTGGAGTGTACTAGCGGGGAGCTCCTACAATGAG.

Concerning this clone: The read halts 3 residues ahead of the CDR3 end, with the missing end drawn from the germline J gene. The sample contains more than one DNA sequence encoding this CDR3. This chain uses TRBV6-1 with TRBJ1-2, with D unclear. Germline CDR1 and CDR2: MNHNS and SASEGT. Trimming cost V 4 bases and J 0 bases, with 12 bases left between them. CDR3 length equals 15 residues. CDR3 sequence: CASSAPGATNYGYTF. The CDR3 DNA, read in part, is TGTGCCAGCAGTGCCCCAGGAGCCACTAACTATGGC.

As regards this clone: From the germline J gene comes the end of the CDR3, since the read stops 3 residues before it. This chain links TRBV5-6 with TRBJ2-2; TRBD1 matches 11 bases. This CDR3 is built from 15 residues. V dropped 4 bases and J dropped 8; count of bases not matched to a gene: 7. Germline loops: CDR1 SGHDT, CDR2 YYEEEE. CDR3 DNA, as far as it was read: TGTGCCAGCAGCAGCGGACAGGGGGCCGGTGGGGAG. It encodes CASSSGQGAGGE. The whole CDR3 sequence is CASSSGQGAGGELFF.

About this clone: The CDR3 end lies 3 residues beyond the end of the read and is filled in from the germline J gene. The chain joins TRBV6-1 to TRBJ2-1; D is unresolved. The CDR3 totals 11 residues. Per germline, CDR1 MNHNS and CDR2 SASEGT. V dropped 1 base and J dropped 8 bases, with 3 bases sitting between them. The CDR3 bases that were read are TGTGCCAGCAGTGAAGTATATGAG. Encoded protein: CASSEVYE. Given in full, the CDR3 is CASSEVYEQFF.